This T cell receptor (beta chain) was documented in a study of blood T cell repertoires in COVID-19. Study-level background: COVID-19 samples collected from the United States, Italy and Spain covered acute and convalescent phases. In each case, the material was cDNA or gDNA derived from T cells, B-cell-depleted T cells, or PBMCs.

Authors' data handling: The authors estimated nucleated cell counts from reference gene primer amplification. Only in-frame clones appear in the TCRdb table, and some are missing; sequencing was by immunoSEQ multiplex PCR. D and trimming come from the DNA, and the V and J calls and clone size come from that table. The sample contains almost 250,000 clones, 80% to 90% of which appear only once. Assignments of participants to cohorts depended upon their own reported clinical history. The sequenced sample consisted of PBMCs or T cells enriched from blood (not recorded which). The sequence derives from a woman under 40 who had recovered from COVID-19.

The CDR3 bases are TGTGCCAGCAGATATAGCGGGAGTGGCTCCTACGAGCAGTACTTC. Translation: CASRYSGSGSYEQYF. The V call is TRBV28, the J call TRBJ2-7; TRBD2 matches 9 bases. CDR3 length: 15 amino acids. Germline loops: CDR1 MDHEN, CDR2 SYDVKM. V shed 6 bases and J 0 bases; nucleotides not matched to a gene: 6.